The 4 T cell receptor beta chains below were found in one sample sequenced in a study of breast tumors, draining lymph nodes, adjacent tissues. Breast cancer patients provided tissue from their axillary draining lymph nodes. Each CDR3 protein gets one entry after TCRdb re-called the multiplex PCR reads with MiXCR. The profile shows under 150,000 distinct CDR3 sequences, 20% of them singletons. The sample consisted of axillary lymph node tissue. All receptors derive from a female donor with breast cancer. Some clones in this sample may be carry-over from other donors' samples.

In the case of this clonotype: Relative to the germline gene, one junction end is altered; a read error may explain this. The chain employs TRBV6-1 and TRBJ2-1; 9 bases match TRBD1. Germline CDR1 MNHNS, CDR2 SASEGT. CDR3 length: 16 amino acids. CDR3 in amino acids: CAGSSRDREFYNEQFF. The CDR3 bases are TGTGCCGGCAGTTCCCGGGACAGGGAGTTTTACAATGAGCAGTTCTTC.

This clonotype was seen many times. The V call is TRBV5-1, the J call TRBJ2-7, with D hard to call. The CDR3 totals 14 residues. The germline V gene has CDR1 SGHRS and CDR2 YFSETQ. The germline V and J ends were trimmed by 0 bases and 0 bases, with 7 bases remaining between them. The CDR3 coding sequence is TGCGCCAGCAGCTTGGCCGTGAGCTCCTACGAGCAGTACTTC. Its protein is CASSLAVSSYEQYF.

A remark on this clonotype: Since the CDR3 does not end with the conserved phenylalanine or tryptophan, this likely comes from a read error. The chain couples TRBV7-2 to TRBJ1-4; D is uncertain. This CDR3 contains 14 residues. Germline CDR1 reads SGHTA; CDR2 reads FQGNSA. The CDR3: CASSQANPGEKLFL. The CDR3 DNA reads as TGTGCCAGCAGCCAGGCCAACCCGGGTGAAAAGCTGTTTTTA.

This clonotype has a count of ten or more. This chain connects TRBV11-2 to TRBJ2-7; D is ambiguous. CDR1 is SGHAT and CDR2 is FQNNGV in the germline V gene. The CDR3 is 11 residues long. V shed 5 bases and J shed 3 bases, with 5 bases lying between them. The DNA of the CDR3 is TGTGCCAGCAGCCTCTACTACGAGCAGTACTTC. As protein: CASSLYYEQYF.